This T cell receptor (beta chain) was recorded in a study of blood T cells in healthy people across ages. It was with a sample-barcoded 5' primer and a J-beta primer mix that a second PCR of about 6 to 12 cycles was run. TCRdb reanalysed the 5' RACE reads using MiXCR and keeps one entry per CDR3 protein. Among around 1,000,000 distinct CDR3 sequences listed, approximately 25% were seen once. These data are also associated with another study on T cells of mothers and their children.

This receptor was taken from a girl aged 2-15 years in good health. The sequenced material came from blood.

The CDR3 loop is CASSLDLDRGAFF. CDR3 nucleotides: TGTGCCAGCAGCTTAGACCTGGACCGTGGGGCTTTCTTT. The rearrangement joins TRBV7-6 to TRBJ1-1; D unresolved. The germline V and J ends were trimmed by 1 base and 11 bases, with 14 bases remaining between them. The CDR3 totals 13 residues. Germline V gene lookup returns CDR1 SGHVS and CDR2 FNYEAQ.